The rows below give T cell receptor beta chains drawn from one sample of a study of patients and donors after allogeneic stem cell transplantation. MiXCR, run by TCRdb on the RT-PCR reads, gives a single entry per CDR3 protein. The sample lists roughly 150,000 distinct CDR3 sequences, about 24% occurring once. The sample taken for sequencing was blood, either unsorted or a sorted T cell fraction (not recorded which). These TCRs come from a human donor who was either an allogeneic HSCT recipient or a stem cell or donor lymphocyte infusion donor (not recorded which). It is not recorded whose cells these are; they may come from a transplant donor. The CDR3 runs from the conserved cysteine through the conserved F or W. A D gene is named only where the DNA matches it firmly. Some rows have no size entry. The others give once, few or many, or a class for an expanded clone.

>-|-|TRBV4-3|13|TRBJ1-5
CASSQEAYQPQHF
TGCGCCAGCAGCCAAGAGGCCTATCAGCCCCAGCATTTT
>few|-|TRBV18|14|TRBJ2-7
CASSPGTVSYEQYF
TGTGCCAGCTCCCCCGGGACCGTCTCCTACGAGCAGTACTTC
>-|-|TRBV20-1|14|TRBJ1-4
CSVQDGASNEKLFF
TGCAGTGTTCAGGACGGAGCTTCCAATGAAAAACTGTTTTTT
>-|-|TRBV5-1|18|TRBJ1-3
CASSLDGTPVLSGNTIYF
TGCGCCAGCAGCTTGGATGGGACACCAGTTCTCTCTGGAAACACCATATATTTT
>few|-|TRBV20-1|13|TRBJ1-2
CSARLLWDYGYTF
TGCAGTGCTAGGCTTCTTTGGGACTATGGCTACACCTTC
>few|TRBD1|TRBV10-3|16|TRBJ2-7
CAISESLGTVSYEQYF
TGTGCCATCAGTGAGTCTTTAGGGACAGTATCATACGAGCAGTACTTC
>-|-|TRBV2|15|TRBJ1-2
CASSSTIGPLYGYTF
TGTGCCAGCAGTTCGACCATCGGCCCTCTCTATGGCTACACCTTC
>few|-|TRBV10-3|14|TRBJ1-1
CATDKQGENTEAFF
TGTGCCACCGACAAACAGGGAGAGAACACTGAAGCTTTCTTT
>-|-|TRBV20-1|13|TRBJ1-1
CSAGAGMNTEAFF
TGCAGTGCTGGGGCAGGGATGAACACTGAAGCTTTCTTT
>few|TRBD2|TRBV27|15|TRBJ2-7
CASSPRTSRSYEQYF
TGTGCCAGCAGTCCCCGGACTAGCCGCTCCTACGAGCAGTACTTC
>few|-|TRBV19|14|TRBJ1-2
CASIGSGANYGYTF
TGTGCCAGTATAGGCTCAGGGGCTAACTATGGCTACACCTTC
>-|-|TRBV7-3|13|TRBJ1-3
CASSLNAGNTIYF
TGTGCCAGCAGCTTGAACGCTGGAAACACCATATATTTT
>-|-|TRBV6-1|18|TRBJ1-1
CASSEAGYLGLANTEAFF
TGTGCCAGCAGTGAAGCAGGGTACCTAGGGTTGGCGAACACTGAAGCTTTCTTT
>many|-|TRBV20-1|14|TRBJ1-4
CSAPLRMANEKLFF
TGCAGTGCGCCCTTGAGGATGGCTAATGAAAAACTGTTTTTT
>-|-|TRBV12-3/TRBV12-4|13|TRBJ2-1
CASSLRADNEQFF
TGTGCCAGCAGTTTAAGGGCAGACAATGAGCAGTTCTTC
>few|TRBD2|TRBV4-1|15|TRBJ2-7
CASSQVGLVTYEQYF
TGCGCCAGCAGCCAAGTCGGACTAGTCACTTACGAGCAGTACTTC
>few|-|TRBV5-1|15|TRBJ1-1
CASSSQGVKNTEAFF
TGCGCCAGCAGCTCTCAGGGTGTGAAGAACACTGAAGCTTTCTTT
>once|-|TRBV6-1|15|TRBJ2-7
CASSEAEGSSYEQYF
TGTGCCAGCAGTGAAGCGGAGGGGAGCTCCTACGAGCAGTACTTC
>few|-|TRBV7-6|12|TRBJ2-2
CASSSHTGELFF
TGTGCCAGCAGCTCCCACACCGGGGAGCTGTTTTTT
>-|TRBD1|TRBV29-1|12|TRBJ2-7
CSVPQGAGEQYF
TGCAGCGTGCCACAGGGGGCTGGCGAGCAGTACTTC
>-|-|TRBV6-5|17|TRBJ1-1
CASSYAAGGFMNTEAFF
TGTGCCAGCAGTTACGCCGCGGGGGGGTTTATGAACACTGAAGCTTTCTTT
>few|-|TRBV12-3/TRBV12-4|14|TRBJ2-3
CASRWTASTDTQYF
TGTGCCAGCAGGTGGACAGCTAGCACAGATACGCAGTATTTT
>few|-|TRBV5-1|13|TRBJ2-3
CASTKGGADTQYF
TGCGCCAGCACCAAGGGCGGGGCAGATACGCAGTATTTT
>few|-|TRBV20-1|14|TRBJ1-6
CSASGTDYNSPLHF
TGCAGTGCTAGCGGGACCGATTATAATTCACCCCTCCACTTT
>once|-|TRBV7-3|12|TRBJ2-1
CASSLGAGEQFF
TGTGCCAGCAGCTTGGGGGCAGGCGAGCAGTTCTTC
>few|TRBD2|TRBV6-2/TRBV6-3|16|TRBJ2-1
CASSYGSSGTFNEQFF
TGTGCCAGCAGTTACGGGTCTAGCGGGACCTTTAATGAGCAGTTCTTC
>-|TRBD2|TRBV7-9|17|TRBJ2-7
CASSSLPGLAGSYEQYF
TGTGCCAGCAGCTCGCTACCTGGACTAGCGGGATCCTACGAGCAGTACTTC
>few|-|TRBV20-1|12|TRBJ1-1
CSGGQGDTEAFF
TGCAGTGGCGGCCAAGGGGACACTGAAGCTTTCTTT